Presented here are 2 T cell receptor beta chains from one specimen sequenced in a study of blood T cell repertoires in COVID-19 (dated by TCRdb to about 2020). Libraries were constructed by the immunoSEQ multiplex PCR assay. TCRdb provides this immuneACCESS table in a form limited to in-frame rearrangements. Some clones are lacking; in checked studies, under half of them reflect an unresolved V gene, and why the rest are absent is not known. Recorded for this sample are more than 12,000 clones; 75% to 90% of them occurred a single time. The top ten constitute roughly 2.9% of the sample. The sample comprised peripheral blood. The receptors were sampled from a human donor in a cohort sampled during active COVID-19.

This rearrangement joins TRBV5-1 to TRBJ2-7; 7 bases map to TRBD2. Germline CDR1 SGHRS, CDR2 YFSETQ. This CDR3 is 15 amino acids long. Trimming at V came to 4 bases and at J to 4 bases, leaving 11 bases not matched to a gene. DNA for the CDR3: TGCGCCAGCAGCCTGGCTAGCGGCTCGCATTACGAGCAGTACTTC. Translation: CASSLASGSHYEQYF.

This rearrangement joins TRBV28 to TRBJ2-3; 8 positions agree with TRBD2. The CDR3 runs 14 residues. J gave up 4 bases and V 6 bases, and 6 bases lay outside the gene matches. The germline V gene encodes CDR1 MDHEN and CDR2 SYDVKM. CDR3 sequence (DNA): TGTGCCAGCAGGCGAGCGGGAGCCTCAGATACGCAGTATTTT. Translating gives CASRRAGASDTQYF.